This T cell receptor beta chain stems from a study of PD-1 blockade in classical Hodgkin lymphoma. In every patient, relapse followed autologous stem cell transplantation, while exposure to brentuximab vedotin differed. V lost 5 bases, J lost 3 bases, and 12 bases stayed unmatched. CDR1 is MNHEY and CDR2 is SMNVEV in the germline V gene (reference sequence). The CDR3 consists of 16 residues. The protocol was immunoSEQ multiplex PCR, while the TCRdb copy is restricted to in-frame clones and leaves out a portion. The sample lists about 93,000 clones, around 90% occurring once. This sequence joins TRBV27 and TRBJ1-2, with 7 bases matching TRBD1. The clonotype originates from a human donor with classical Hodgkin lymphoma. The specimen comprised peripheral blood mononuclear cells (PBMCs), sampled before the second cycle of nivolumab. CDR3 loop: CASSPPDRWFYYGYTF. The CDR3 nucleotides read TGTGCCAGCAGTCCCCCGGACAGGTGGTTTTACTATGGCTACACCTTC.